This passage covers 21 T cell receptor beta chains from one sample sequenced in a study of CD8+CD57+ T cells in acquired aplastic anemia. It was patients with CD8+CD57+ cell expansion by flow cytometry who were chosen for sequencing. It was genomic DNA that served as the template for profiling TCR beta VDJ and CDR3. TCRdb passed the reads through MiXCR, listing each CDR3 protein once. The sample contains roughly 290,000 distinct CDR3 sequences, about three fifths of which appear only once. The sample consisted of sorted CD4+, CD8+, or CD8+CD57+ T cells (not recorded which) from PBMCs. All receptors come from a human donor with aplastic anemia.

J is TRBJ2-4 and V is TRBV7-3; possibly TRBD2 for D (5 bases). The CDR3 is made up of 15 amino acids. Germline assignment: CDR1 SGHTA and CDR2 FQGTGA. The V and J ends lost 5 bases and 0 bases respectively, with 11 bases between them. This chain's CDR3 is CASSTTGVAKNIQYF. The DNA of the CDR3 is TGTGCCAGCAGCACCACCGGGGTAGCCAAAAACATTCAGTACTTC.

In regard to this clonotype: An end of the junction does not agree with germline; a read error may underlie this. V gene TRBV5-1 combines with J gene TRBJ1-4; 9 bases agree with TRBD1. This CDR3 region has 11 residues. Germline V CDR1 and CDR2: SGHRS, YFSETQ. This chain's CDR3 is CASRGQGKPVF. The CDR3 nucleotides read TGCGCCAGCAGGGGACAGGGCAAGCCCGTTTTT. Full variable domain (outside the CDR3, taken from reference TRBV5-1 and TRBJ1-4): KAGVTQTPRYLIKTRGQQVTLSCSPISGHRSVSWYQQTPGQGLQFLFEYFSETQRNKGNFPGRFSGRQFSNSRSEMNVSTLELGDSALYLCASRGQGKPVFGSGTQLSVL.

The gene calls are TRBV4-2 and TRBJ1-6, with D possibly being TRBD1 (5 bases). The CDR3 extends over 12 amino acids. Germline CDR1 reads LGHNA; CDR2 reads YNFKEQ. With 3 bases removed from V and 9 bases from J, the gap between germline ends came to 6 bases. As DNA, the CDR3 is TGTGCCAGCAGCCATCAGGGTTCACCCCTCCACTTT. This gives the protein CASSHQGSPLHF.

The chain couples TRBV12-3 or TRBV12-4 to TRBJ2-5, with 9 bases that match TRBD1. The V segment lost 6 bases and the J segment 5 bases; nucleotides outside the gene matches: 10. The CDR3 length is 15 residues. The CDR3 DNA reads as TGTGCCAGCAGCCTCACAGGGGGCGCGAGGGAGACCCAGTACTTC. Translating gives CASSLTGGARETQYF.

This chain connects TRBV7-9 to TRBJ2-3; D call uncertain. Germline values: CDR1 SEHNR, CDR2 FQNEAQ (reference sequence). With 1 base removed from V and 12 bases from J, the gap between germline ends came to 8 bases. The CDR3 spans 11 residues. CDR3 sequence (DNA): TGTGCCAGCAGCTTAGATAAAGATCAGTATTTT. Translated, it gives CASSLDKDQYF.

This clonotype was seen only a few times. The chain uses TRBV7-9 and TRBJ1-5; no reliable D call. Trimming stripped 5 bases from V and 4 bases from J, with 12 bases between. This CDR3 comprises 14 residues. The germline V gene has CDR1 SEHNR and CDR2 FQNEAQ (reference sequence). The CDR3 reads CASSKRPTNQPQHF. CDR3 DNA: TGTGCCAGCAGCAAAAGACCGACTAATCAGCCCCAGCATTTT.

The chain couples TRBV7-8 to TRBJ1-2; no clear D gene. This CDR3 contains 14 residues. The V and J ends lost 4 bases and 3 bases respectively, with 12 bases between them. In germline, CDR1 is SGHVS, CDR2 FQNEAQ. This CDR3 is CASSSRGAHYGYTF. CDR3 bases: TGTGCCAGCAGCTCGCGGGGTGCTCACTATGGCTACACCTTC.

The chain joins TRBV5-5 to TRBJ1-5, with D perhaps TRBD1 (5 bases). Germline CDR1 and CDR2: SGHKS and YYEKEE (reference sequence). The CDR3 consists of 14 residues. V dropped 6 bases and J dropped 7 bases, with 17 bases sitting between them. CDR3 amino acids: CASTAGTYEQPQHF. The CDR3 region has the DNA TGTGCCAGCACTGCAGGGACCTACGAGCAGCCCCAGCATTTT.

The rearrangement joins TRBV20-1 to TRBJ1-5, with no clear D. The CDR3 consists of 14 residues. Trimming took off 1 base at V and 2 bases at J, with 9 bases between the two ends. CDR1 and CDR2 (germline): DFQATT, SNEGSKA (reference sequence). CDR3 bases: TGCAGTGCTAGAGGGGGAAGGGGCAATCAGCCCCAGCATTTT. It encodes CSARGGRGNQPQHF.

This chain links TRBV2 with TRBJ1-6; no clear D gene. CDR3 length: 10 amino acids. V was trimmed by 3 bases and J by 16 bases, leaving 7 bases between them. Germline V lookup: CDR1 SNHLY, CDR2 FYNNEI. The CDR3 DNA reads TGTGCCAGCAGTGACAGCCAACTCCACTTT. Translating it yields CASSDSQLHF.

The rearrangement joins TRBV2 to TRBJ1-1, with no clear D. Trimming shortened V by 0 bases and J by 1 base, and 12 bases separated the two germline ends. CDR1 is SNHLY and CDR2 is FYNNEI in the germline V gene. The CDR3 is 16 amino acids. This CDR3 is CASSEAGPGRNTEAFF. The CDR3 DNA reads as TGTGCCAGCAGTGAAGCTGGGCCGGGGAGGAACACTGAAGCTTTCTTT.

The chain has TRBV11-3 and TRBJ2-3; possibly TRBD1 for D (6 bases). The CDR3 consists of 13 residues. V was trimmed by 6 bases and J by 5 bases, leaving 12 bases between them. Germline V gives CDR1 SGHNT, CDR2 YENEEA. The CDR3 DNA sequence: TGTGCCAGCAGTCAACAGGGAATAGATACGCAGTATTTT. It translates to CASSQQGIDTQYF.

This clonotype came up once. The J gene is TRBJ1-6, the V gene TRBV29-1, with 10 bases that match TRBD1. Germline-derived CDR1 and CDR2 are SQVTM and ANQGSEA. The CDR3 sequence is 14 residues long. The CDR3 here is CSGGQGTNNSPLHF. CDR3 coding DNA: TGCAGTGGGGGACAGGGGACTAATAATTCACCCCTCCACTTT.

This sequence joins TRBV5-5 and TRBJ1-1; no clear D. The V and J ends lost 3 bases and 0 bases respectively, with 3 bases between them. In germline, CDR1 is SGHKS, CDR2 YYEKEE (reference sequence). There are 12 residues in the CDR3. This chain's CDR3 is CASSWMNTEAFF. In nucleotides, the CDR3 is TGTGCCAGCAGCTGGATGAACACTGAAGCTTTCTTT. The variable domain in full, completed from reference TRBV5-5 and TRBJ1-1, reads DAGVTQSPTHLIKTRGQQVTLRCSPISGHKSVSWYQQVLGQGPQFIFQYYEKEERGRGNFPDRFSARQFPNYSSELNVNALLLGDSALYLCASSWMNTEAFFGQGTRLTVV.

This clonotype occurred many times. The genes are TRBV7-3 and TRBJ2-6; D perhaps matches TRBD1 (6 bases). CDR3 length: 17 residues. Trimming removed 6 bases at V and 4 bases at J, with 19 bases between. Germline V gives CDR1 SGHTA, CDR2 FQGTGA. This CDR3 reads CASRWDTGGSGANVLTF. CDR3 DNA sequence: TGTGCCAGCAGGTGGGACACCGGCGGTTCAGGGGCCAACGTCCTGACTTTC.

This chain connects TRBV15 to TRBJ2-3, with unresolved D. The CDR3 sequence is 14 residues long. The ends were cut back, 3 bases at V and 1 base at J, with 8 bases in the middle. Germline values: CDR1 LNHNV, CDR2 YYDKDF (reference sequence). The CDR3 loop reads CATSRERGTDTQYF. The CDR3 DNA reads TGTGCCACCAGCAGGGAACGCGGCACAGATACGCAGTATTTT.

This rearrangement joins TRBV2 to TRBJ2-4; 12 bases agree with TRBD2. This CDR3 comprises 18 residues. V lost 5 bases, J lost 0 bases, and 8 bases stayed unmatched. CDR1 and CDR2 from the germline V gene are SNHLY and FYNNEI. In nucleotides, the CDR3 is TGTGCCAGCAGTAGGACTAGCGGGGACGCCCTAGCCAAAAACATTCAGTACTTC. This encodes CASSRTSGDALAKNIQYF.

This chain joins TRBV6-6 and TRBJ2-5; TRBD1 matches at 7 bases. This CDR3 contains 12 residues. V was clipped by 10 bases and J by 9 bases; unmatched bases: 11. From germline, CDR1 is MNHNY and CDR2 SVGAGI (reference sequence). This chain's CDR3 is CATRDSNQPQYF. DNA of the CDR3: TGTGCCACCCGGGACAGCAATCAGCCCCAGTACTTC.

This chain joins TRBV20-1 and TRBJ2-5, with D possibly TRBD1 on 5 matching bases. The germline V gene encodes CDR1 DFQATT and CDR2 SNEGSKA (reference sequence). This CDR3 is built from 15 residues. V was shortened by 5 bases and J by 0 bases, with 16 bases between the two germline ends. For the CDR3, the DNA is TGCAGTGCTCAGTCCGAGCAGGGCCACCAAGAGACCCAGTACTTC. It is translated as CSAQSEQGHQETQYF.

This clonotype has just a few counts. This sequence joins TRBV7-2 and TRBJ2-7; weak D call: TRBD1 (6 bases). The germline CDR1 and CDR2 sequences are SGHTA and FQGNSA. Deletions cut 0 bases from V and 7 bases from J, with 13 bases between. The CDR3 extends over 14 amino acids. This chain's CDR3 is CASSLAGTPLEQYF. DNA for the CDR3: TGTGCCAGCAGCTTAGCGGGGACACCACTGGAGCAGTACTTC.

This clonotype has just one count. In DNA, the CDR3 is TGTGCCACCAGTGAACACTCGGGACTAGCGGGAACGCAGTTCTTC. This translates into CATSEHSGLAGTQFF. The chain combines TRBV24-1 with TRBJ2-1, with 13 positions matching TRBD2. The CDR3 spans 15 residues. V was pared by 4 bases and J by 12 bases, with 8 bases of the junction left unmatched. Germline V gives CDR1 KGHDR, CDR2 SFDVKD.